This TCR beta chain was sequenced during a study of OX40 agonist ivuxolimab in advanced cancers. Study details: Hepatocellular carcinoma, melanoma, renal cell or head and neck cancer affected the dose-escalation patients.

Method: immunoSEQ multiplex PCR; TCRdb's copy keeps in-frame clones and lacks some. Among approximately 58,000 clones listed, roughly 84% were seen once. The study's findings and limits: At doses 0.1 to 3.0 mg/kg, CD4+ and CD8+ clones expanded. Antigen specificity remained undetermined for the expanded peripheral T cells. Relative to CD4+, CD8+ T cells held more expanded clones on average.

The CDR3 loop spans 15 amino acids. Germline assignment: CDR1 LNHDA and CDR2 SQIVND (reference sequence). V was trimmed by 4 bases and J by 4 bases, leaving 16 bases between them. This clone was seen a single time. The antigen is unknown. V gene TRBV19 combines with J gene TRBJ1-2, with D possibly matching TRBD1 (5 bases). This receptor was identified in an adult with an advanced solid tumor such as melanoma, head and neck, liver or kidney cancer. The sequences come from CD4+ or CD8+ T cells sorted from blood, collected in a trial of the OX40 agonist ivuxolimab. Here the CDR3 DNA reads TGTGCCAGTAGTAGGGGCGGGATGTCCGGCTATGGCTACACCTTC. Amino acid sequence: CASSRGGMSGYGYTF.